The entry below gives a single T cell receptor (beta chain) sequence along with its context. Clones were sequenced by immunoSEQ multiplex PCR, and TCRdb holds only the in-frame ones, with some missing. The sample contains roughly 80,000 clones, about 90% of which appear only once. These data are taken from a study of T cell changes during pregnancy in multiple sclerosis. The starting material was peripheral blood, obtained before pregnancy. The source of this sequence is a female donor with multiple sclerosis, enrolled in a pregnancy study.

The CDR3 nucleotides are TGTGCCAGCACTCCCTGGCCCTCAACTAATGAAAAACTGTTTTTT. Translation gives CASTPWPSTNEKLFF. The chain employs TRBV7-2 and TRBJ1-4; D is uncertain. CDR3 length equals 15 residues. With 7 bases removed from V and 0 bases from J, the gap between germline ends came to 12 bases. CDR1 is SGHTA and CDR2 is FQGNSA in the germline V gene.